This T cell receptor (beta chain) was found in a study of blood T cell repertoires in COVID-19. Assay: immunoSEQ multiplex PCR; the TCRdb copy retains only in-frame clones and omits some. The repertoire includes about 200,000 clones, about nine tenths of them detected once, and 0.7% to 0.8% sits in the top ten. This clone has just a few counts. Losses at the gene ends were 0 bases for V and 7 bases for J; bases not matched to a gene: 6. The CDR3 consists of 15 residues. The germline V gene encodes CDR1 MGHRA and CDR2 YSYEKL. The sequence derives from a woman between 70 and 85 years old with acute or convalescent COVID-19. Sequenced input: peripheral blood. The chain combines TRBV4-1 with TRBJ1-2, with 9 bases aligning to TRBD1. The CDR3 region is CASSQEIWTGVGYTF. The CDR3 DNA is TGCGCCAGCAGCCAAGAGATATGGACAGGGGTTGGCTACACCTTC.